This entry lists 13 T cell receptor beta chains sequenced from one sample in a study of cytomegalovirus exposure and HLA in healthy donors. 13 Jbeta primers and 60 Vbeta primers were used for the PCR. The assay was immunoSEQ multiplex PCR, and TCRdb's table has in-frame clones only and misses some. The table has 150,000 to 180,000 clones, around 80% seen once. The sequencing sample was made of PBMCs. All receptors derive from a woman between 35 and 50 years old in good health and CMV-seronegative.

The CDR3 DNA sequence: TGTGCCAGTAGCCCCAGGAACAGGGGGCGAGAAAAACTGTTTTTT. As protein: CASSPRNRGREKLFF. The genes are TRBV19 and TRBJ1-4, with 9 bases aligning to TRBD1. Germline V lookup: CDR1 LNHDA, CDR2 SQIVND (reference sequence). The CDR3 sequence is 15 residues long. Germline trimming cut 6 bases from V and 8 bases from J; bases unmatched to any gene: 10.

This sequence joins TRBV6-6 and TRBJ1-1; D remains ambiguous. CDR3 length equals 14 residues. Germline-derived CDR1 and CDR2 are MNHNY and SVGAGI (reference sequence). V was cut by 1 base and J by 5 bases, with 11 bases left in between. CDR3 in amino acids: CASSYFRERTEAFF. Written as DNA, the CDR3 is TGTGCCAGCAGTTACTTTAGGGAGAGGACTGAAGCTTTCTTT.

This sequence joins TRBV7-9 and TRBJ2-3; TRBD2 is a possible D gene (6 bases). The V end lost 7 bases, the J end lost 0 bases, and 11 bases lay between the germline ends. The CDR3 runs to 14 residues. Germline lookup yields CDR1 SEHNR and CDR2 FQNEAQ (reference sequence). CDR3 nucleotide sequence: TGTGCCAGCACCACCGGGACTAGCACAGATACGCAGTATTTT. Encoded protein: CASTTGTSTDTQYF.

CDR3 in amino acids: CASSLEPGLSYEQYF. The CDR3 region has the DNA TGTGCCAGCAGCTTAGAGCCAGGCCTCTCCTACGAGCAGTACTTC. The chain employs TRBV7-9 and TRBJ2-7; D call uncertain. Germline-derived CDR1 and CDR2 are SEHNR and FQNEAQ (reference sequence). V lost 1 base and J 0 bases, leaving 10 bases between the germline ends. The CDR3 totals 15 residues.

The gene calls are TRBV2 and TRBJ2-7; TRBD2 is a possible D gene (5 bases). Germline V gene sequence: CDR1 SNHLY, CDR2 FYNNEI. V dropped 1 base and J dropped 3 bases, with 16 bases sitting between them. The CDR3 has 16 amino acids. The CDR3 reads CASSEGEWASNYEQYF. In DNA form, the CDR3 reads TGTGCCAGCAGTGAAGGGGAGTGGGCTAGCAACTACGAGCAGTACTTC.

The chain is built from TRBV18 and TRBJ1-1; tentative D call: TRBD1 (6 bases). The V gene lost 6 bases and the J gene lost 0 bases, with 11 bases spanning the gap. Per germline, CDR1 KGHSH and CDR2 LQKENI. CDR3 size: 14 residues. CDR3 sequence (DNA): TGTGCCAGCTCCGTCTCAGGGGTGAACACTGAAGCTTTCTTT. Its translation is CASSVSGVNTEAFF. The whole variable domain, remainder taken from reference TRBV18 and TRBJ1-1, is NAGVMQNPRHLVRRRGQEARLRCSPMKGHSHVYWYRQLPEEGLKFMVYLQKENIIDESGMPKERFSAEFPKEGPSILRIQQVVRGDSAAYFCASSVSGVNTEAFFGQGTRLTVV.

V gene TRBV10-3 combines with J gene TRBJ2-5; 7 bases are a match to TRBD2. From germline, CDR1 is ENHRY and CDR2 SYGVKD. V lost 4 bases, J lost 1 base, and 3 bases stayed unmatched. The CDR3 runs to 14 residues. This CDR3 reads CAISVRGGQETQYF. The CDR3 DNA sequence: TGTGCCATCAGTGTACGCGGGGGCCAAGAGACCCAGTACTTC.

V gene TRBV10-3 combines with J gene TRBJ2-3; 7 bases match TRBD2. V shed 8 bases, J shed 1 base, and the junction held 6 bases outside the gene matches. The CDR3 loop spans 14 amino acids. Germline V gene lookup returns CDR1 ENHRY and CDR2 SYGVKD. As DNA, the CDR3 is TGTGCCATCGGGTATGCGGGAGGCACAGATACGCAGTATTTT. Encoded protein: CAIGYAGGTDTQYF.

The chain carries TRBV7-9 and TRBJ2-5, with D hard to call. Trimming cost V 6 bases and J 5 bases, with 16 bases left between them. CDR3 length: 14 residues. Germline V gives CDR1 SEHNR, CDR2 FQNEAQ (reference sequence). CDR3 nucleotide sequence: TGTGCCAGCAGACCAGCTTCGGGTTGGGAGACCCAGTACTTC. Its translation is CASRPASGWETQYF.

The count of this clone is one. This chain links TRBV7-9 with TRBJ2-7, with D possibly matching TRBD2 (5 bases). Germline-derived CDR1 and CDR2 are SEHNR and FQNEAQ (reference sequence). The CDR3 is 15 amino acids. Trimming stripped 1 base from V and 3 bases from J, with 13 bases between. CDR3 region: CASSLEMGAGYEQYF. In DNA form, the CDR3 reads TGTGCCAGCAGCTTAGAGATGGGTGCGGGCTACGAGCAGTACTTC. Looking up the rest from reference TRBV7-9 and TRBJ2-7 gives the full variable domain: DTGVSQNPRHKITKRGQNVTFRCDPISEHNRLYWYRQTLGQGPEFLTYFQNEAQLEKSRLLSDRFSAERPKGSFSTLEIQRTEQGDSAMYLCASSLEMGAGYEQYFGPGTRLTVT.

This chain uses TRBV10-3 with TRBJ2-2, with TRBD2 matching 8 bases. Looked up from germline, CDR1 is ENHRY and CDR2 is SYGVKD. V dropped 8 bases and J dropped 6; count of bases not matched to a gene: 8. This CDR3 region has 14 residues. The CDR3 region has the DNA TGTGCCATCGGATTCGGGACTAGTCCCGGGGAGCTGTTTTTT. It encodes CAIGFGTSPGELFF.

The rearrangement joins TRBV11-3 to TRBJ2-1; perhaps TRBD2 as D (6 bases). The CDR3 spans 14 residues. Trimming pared 8 bases from V and 7 bases from J, leaving 18 bases between. The germline V gene encodes CDR1 SGHNT and CDR2 YENEEA. CDR3 sequence (DNA): TGTGCCAGCTCACTAGCTCCTACGGGGAATGAGCAGTTCTTC. This gives the protein CASSLAPTGNEQFF. Full variable domain (rest looked up from reference TRBV11-3 and TRBJ2-1): EAGVVQSPRYKIIEKKQPVAFWCNPISGHNTLYWYLQNLGQGPELLIRYENEEAVDDSQLPKDRFSAERLKGVDSTLKIQPAELGDSAVYLCASSLAPTGNEQFFGPGTRLTVL.

V usage is TRBV6-5 and J usage is TRBJ2-2; TRBD2 might be the D (5 bases). This CDR3 spans 15 amino acids. V dropped 2 bases and J dropped 1 base, with 8 bases sitting between them. The germline gives CDR1 MNHEY, CDR2 SVGAGI. CDR3 residues: CASSYQRMNTGELFF. The CDR3 nucleotides read TGTGCCAGCAGTTACCAGCGGATGAACACCGGGGAGCTGTTTTTT.